Following are 15 T cell receptor beta chains from one sample sequenced in a study of OX40 agonist ivuxolimab in advanced cancers. Libraries were constructed by the immunoSEQ multiplex PCR assay. TCRdb took over this immuneACCESS table, retaining in-frame rearrangements with V and J assigned. Such tables are incomplete; in checked studies, under half of the missing clones stem from an unresolved V gene, and the remainder is unexplained. The sample table lists 85,000 to 120,000 clones, about nine tenths of them with a count of one. The top ten constitute 0.48% of the sample. The sample was CD4+ or CD8+ T cells sorted from blood, taken in a trial of the OX40 agonist ivuxolimab. These receptors all stem from an adult with an advanced solid tumor such as melanoma, head and neck, liver or kidney cancer.

The chain couples TRBV2 to TRBJ1-4; the D is unclear. Germline-derived CDR1 and CDR2 are SNHLY and FYNNEI. The CDR3 contains 13 residues. Trimming pared 8 bases from V and 7 bases from J, leaving 14 bases between. The CDR3 spells CASCGGPGEKLFF. The CDR3 DNA reads as TGTGCCAGCTGTGGCGGGCCCGGTGAAAAACTGTTTTTT.

The rearrangement joins TRBV5-1 to TRBJ2-5, with D tentatively TRBD1 (5 bases). With 4 bases removed from V and 5 bases from J, the gap between germline ends came to 15 bases. CDR1 SGHRS and CDR2 YFSETQ come from the germline V gene. The CDR3 consists of 14 residues. The CDR3 bases are TGCGCCAGCAGCGTGGGGCTGCCTGAGGAGACCCAGTACTTC. Its protein product is CASSVGLPEETQYF.

The gene calls are TRBV18 and TRBJ1-5; D unresolved. Germline values: CDR1 KGHSH, CDR2 LQKENI. The germline V and J ends were trimmed by 2 bases and 11 bases, with 13 bases remaining between them. This CDR3 is built from 13 residues. CDR3 amino acids: CASSPAASGAQHF. In DNA, the CDR3 is TGTGCCAGCTCACCAGCAGCCTCCGGTGCCCAGCATTTT.

The chain recombines TRBV11-2 with TRBJ2-7; D is possibly TRBD1 (5 bases). The CDR3 has 15 amino acids. Germline CDR1 reads SGHAT; CDR2 reads FQNNGV. Trimming removed 5 bases from V and 0 bases from J, with 14 bases in between. This chain's CDR3 is CASSPQGSYSYEQYF. The DNA of the CDR3 is TGTGCCAGCAGCCCCCAGGGAAGCTACTCCTACGAGCAGTACTTC. Full variable domain (outside the CDR3, taken from reference TRBV11-2 and TRBJ2-7): EAGVAQSPRYKIIEKRQSVAFWCNPISGHATLYWYQQILGQGPKLLIQFQNNGVVDDSQLPKDRFSAERLKGVDSTLKIQPAKLEDSAVYLCASSPQGSYSYEQYFGPGTRLTVT.

The rearrangement links TRBV29-1 to TRBJ2-3; 9 positions match TRBD1. There are 16 residues in the CDR3. The trim removed 4 bases at V and 5 bases at J, leaving 13 bases unmatched. Germline-derived CDR1 and CDR2 are SQVTM and ANQGSEA. The CDR3 is CSVAPRGTGMIDTQYF. The DNA of the CDR3 is TGCAGCGTTGCTCCCCGCGGGACAGGGATGATAGATACGCAGTATTTT.

This chain uses TRBV28 with TRBJ2-7, with TRBD2 matching 8 bases. The CDR3 has 15 amino acids. Germline lookup yields CDR1 MDHEN and CDR2 SYDVKM. The V gene end was trimmed by 8 bases and the J gene end by 0 bases; junction bases not matched to a gene: 9. CDR3 sequence: CASSRARGASYEQYF. The CDR3, as DNA: TGTGCCAGCTCGAGGGCGCGGGGGGCCTCCTACGAGCAGTACTTC. Full variable domain (missing parts from reference TRBV28 and TRBJ2-7): DVKVTQSSRYLVKRTGEKVFLECVQDMDHENMFWYRQDPGLGLRLIYFSYDVKMKEKGDIPEGYSVSREKKERFSLILESASTNQTSMYLCASSRARGASYEQYFGPGTRLTVT.

V and J are TRBV7-7 and TRBJ2-3; possibly TRBD1 or TRBD2 for D (5 bases each). The CDR3 length is 16 residues. Germline CDR1 is SSHAT and CDR2 is FNYEAQ (reference sequence). The CDR3 loop is CDSSFGAPGATDTQYF. The CDR3, as DNA: TGTGATAGCAGCTTCGGGGCCCCTGGGGCCACAGATACGCAGTATTTT.

This chain joins TRBV7-9 and TRBJ1-4; TRBD1 is a possible D gene (6 bases). This CDR3 has 14 residues. Trimming removed 8 bases from V and 3 bases from J, with 13 bases in between. In germline, CDR1 is SEHNR, CDR2 FQNEAQ (reference sequence). This chain's CDR3 is CASATGTANEKLFF. The CDR3 nucleotides read TGTGCCAGCGCCACAGGGACGGCTAATGAAAAACTGTTTTTT.

The chain recombines TRBV10-1 with TRBJ1-5; D is unresolved. Germline CDR1 and CDR2: WNHNN and SYGVQD (reference sequence). The CDR3 runs 13 residues. The ends were cut back, 6 bases at V and 5 bases at J, with 11 bases in the middle. The CDR3 here is CASSPTRDQPQHF. The CDR3 nucleotides read TGCGCCAGCAGCCCAACAAGGGATCAGCCCCAGCATTTT.

This rearrangement joins TRBV29-1 to TRBJ2-3, with D possibly matching TRBD2 (6 bases). The germline V gene encodes CDR1 SQVTM and CDR2 ANQGSEA. With 6 bases removed from V and 1 base from J, the gap between germline ends came to 11 bases. The CDR3 totals 13 residues. CDR3 nucleotides: TGCAGCGTGAACGGGGGTGGCACAGATACGCAGTATTTT. This encodes CSVNGGGTDTQYF.

The genes are TRBV18 and TRBJ2-1, with a possible D match to TRBD2 (6 bases). V was cut by 0 bases and J by 6 bases, with 9 bases left in between. Germline CDR1 and CDR2: KGHSH and LQKENI. CDR3 length: 14 amino acids. The CDR3 is CASSPPTSRNEQFF. CDR3 coding DNA: TGTGCCAGCTCACCACCTACTAGCCGCAATGAGCAGTTCTTC.

The chain combines TRBV19 with TRBJ1-1, with D perhaps matching TRBD1 (6 bases). Germline V gene data show CDR1 as LNHDA and CDR2 as SQIVND (reference sequence). CDR3 length: 13 residues. Trimming pared 8 bases from V and 2 bases from J, leaving 12 bases between. CDR3 in DNA: TGTGCCAGTTCTCGGACAGCTAACACTGAAGCTTTCTTT. Its translation is CASSRTANTEAFF.

The chain links TRBV11-2 to TRBJ1-1; D might be TRBD1 (5 bases). The V gene's germline CDR1 is SGHAT and CDR2 FQNNGV. The CDR3 has 13 amino acids. V gave up 6 bases and J gave up 4 bases, with 12 bases separating them. The CDR3 loop reads CASRPAGGTEAFF. The CDR3 region has the DNA TGTGCCAGCAGGCCAGCCGGGGGCACTGAAGCTTTCTTT.

The genes are TRBV7-9 and TRBJ2-1; no reliable D call. The germline CDR1 and CDR2 sequences are SEHNR and FQNEAQ (reference sequence). The V and J ends lost 5 bases and 4 bases respectively, with 15 bases between them. The CDR3 totals 15 residues. This chain's CDR3 is CASSPLRQSYNEQFF. As DNA, the CDR3 is TGTGCCAGCAGCCCACTCCGCCAGTCTTACAATGAGCAGTTCTTC. The variable domain in full, completed from reference TRBV7-9 and TRBJ2-1, reads DTGVSQNPRHKITKRGQNVTFRCDPISEHNRLYWYRQTLGQGPEFLTYFQNEAQLEKSRLLSDRFSAERPKGSFSTLEIQRTEQGDSAMYLCASSPLRQSYNEQFFGPGTRLTVL.

The J gene is TRBJ2-7, the V gene TRBV7-2, with D possibly being TRBD1 or TRBD2 (5 bases each). The CDR3 sequence is 12 residues long. Germline assignment: CDR1 SGHTA and CDR2 FQGNSA. Trimming cost V 6 bases and J 12 bases, with 18 bases left between them. The CDR3 nucleotides read TGTGCCAGCAGTCTCGAACGGGACCGATTGTACTTC. Residues: CASSLERDRLYF.